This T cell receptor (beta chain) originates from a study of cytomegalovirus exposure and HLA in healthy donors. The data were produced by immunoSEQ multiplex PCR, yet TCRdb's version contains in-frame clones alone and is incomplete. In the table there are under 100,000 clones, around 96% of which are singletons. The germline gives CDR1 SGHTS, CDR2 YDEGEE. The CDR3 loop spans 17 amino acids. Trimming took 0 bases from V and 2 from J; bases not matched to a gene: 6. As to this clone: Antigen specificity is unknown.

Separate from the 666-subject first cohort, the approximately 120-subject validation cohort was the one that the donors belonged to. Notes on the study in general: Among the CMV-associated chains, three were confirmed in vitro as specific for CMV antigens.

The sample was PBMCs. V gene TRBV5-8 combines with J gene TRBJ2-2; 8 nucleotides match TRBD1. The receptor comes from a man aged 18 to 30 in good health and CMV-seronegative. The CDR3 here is CASSLVMAGGNTGELFF. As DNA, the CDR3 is TGTGCCAGCAGCTTGGTTATGGCAGGGGGCAACACCGGGGAGCTGTTTTTT.